Listed below are T cell receptor beta chains from one sample, sequenced in a study of PD-1 blockade in classical Hodgkin lymphoma. This table comes from immunoSEQ multiplex PCR, and its TCRdb copy is limited to in-frame clones, with some not included. The repertoire holds 31,000 or so clones, with about 72% as singletons. The material sequenced was peripheral blood mononuclear cells (PBMCs), taken before the fourth cycle of nivolumab. The receptors were sampled from a human donor with classical Hodgkin lymphoma. CDR3s include the opening cysteine and the closing phenylalanine or tryptophan. A D gene is named only where the DNA matches it firmly. Not all rows give a size; the values are once, few, many and, for expanded clones, a class.

TRBV19	-	TRBD1	TRBJ2-6	TGTGCCAGTAGAGACAGGGTTGGGGCCAACGTCCTGACTTTC	CASRDRVGANVLTF
TRBV27	-	-	TRBJ1-2	TGTGCCAGCAGTTTATCTGAAATAGGGCTTGCTGGCTACACCTTC	CASSLSEIGLAGYTF
TRBV14	-	-	TRBJ1-1	TGTGCCAGCAGCCAATGGGGTGGACACACTGAAGCTTTCTTT	CASSQWGGHTEAFF
TRBV5-6	few	TRBD1	TRBJ2-7	TGTGCCAGCAGCTTAGGCCAGGGGGCCGACGAGCAGTACTTC	CASSLGQGADEQYF
TRBV4-2	-	-	TRBJ1-6	TGTGCCAGCACGGACGTCTTCTCCTATAATTCACCCCTCCACTTT	CASTDVFSYNSPLHF
TRBV19	few	-	TRBJ1-6	TGTGCCAGTAGTTCGGCAGGCTATAATTCACCCCTCCACTTT	CASSSAGYNSPLHF
TRBV11-1	-	-	TRBJ1-6	TGTGCCAGCAGCTTCAGGACGGCCGATAATTCACCCCTCCACTTT	CASSFRTADNSPLHF
TRBV19	-	-	TRBJ2-2	TGTGCCAGTAGATCGAGGAAGTTCGGGGAGCTGTTTTTT	CASRSRKFGELFF
TRBV4-1	-	-	TRBJ2-5	TGCGCCAGCAGCGGACCCGGACAAGAGACCCAGTACTTC	CASSGPGQETQYF
TRBV19	-	-	TRBJ1-2	TGTGCCAGTAGTGCAGGCCGAAAGTTTGGCTACACCTTC	CASSAGRKFGYTF
TRBV9	once	TRBD1	TRBJ2-1	TGTGCCAGCAGCGTGGGGACAGGGGGCCATGATGAGCAGTTCTTC	CASSVGTGGHDEQFF
TRBV15	-	TRBD1	TRBJ2-1	TGTGCCACCAGCAGTTACAGGGGGCTGGATGAGCAGTTCTTC	CATSSYRGLDEQFF
TRBV6-4	-	TRBD2	TRBJ2-7	TGTGCCAATCCAAGACTAGCGGGGACATATAAGCAGTACTTC	CANPRLAGTYKQYF
TRBV28	few	TRBD1	TRBJ1-1	TGTGCCAGCAGGATTACCCTGGGACAGGGGGCTGAAGCTTTCTTT	CASRITLGQGAEAFF